Listed below are T cell receptor beta chains from one sample, sequenced in a study of CD8 T cells in Susac syndrome. TCRdb itself ran the immunoSEQ multiplex PCR reads through MiXCR, one entry per CDR3 protein. Of approximately 260,000 distinct CDR3 sequences listed, almost 97% are singletons. Specimen: CD4+ T cells from PBMCs. These receptors were obtained from a human donor with Susac syndrome. The CDR3 runs from the conserved cysteine through the conserved F or W. The D gene is left open where the match is weak. The listing skips clone size in some rows; elsewhere it reads once, few, many or a size class.

d_gene | abundance | j_gene | v_gene | CDR3aa | CDR3nt
. | . | TRBJ2-7 | TRBV6-2/TRBV6-3 | CASSYSDLSYEQYF | TGTGCCAGCAGTTACTCGGACCTCTCCTACGAGCAGTACTTC
. | . | TRBJ1-1 | TRBV29-1 | CSVEGPVRTEAFF | TGCAGCGTTGAGGGACCGGTTCGCACTGAAGCTTTCTTT
. | . | TRBJ1-1 | TRBV15 | CATSRDFVSEAFF | TGTGCCACCAGCAGAGATTTTGTCAGTGAAGCTTTCTTT
. | . | TRBJ2-2 | TRBV12-3/TRBV12-4 | CASSSQLLGTGELFF | TGTGCCAGCAGTTCCCAACTCCTCGGGACCGGGGAGCTGTTTTTT
TRBD1 | . | TRBJ2-1 | TRBV29-1 | CSVERQGAYNEQFF | TGCAGCGTTGAACGACAGGGGGCCTACAATGAGCAGTTCTTC
TRBD2 | . | TRBJ2-1 | TRBV27 | CASSLSGRPEQFF | TGTGCCAGCAGTTTAAGCGGGAGACCTGAGCAGTTCTTC
. | . | TRBJ1-2 | TRBV30 | CAWSVYGALGYTF | TGTGCCTGGAGTGTCTACGGGGCGCTTGGCTACACCTTC
. | . | TRBJ2-7 | TRBV14 | CASSQVGSLSYEQYF | TGTGCCAGCAGCCAAGTAGGCTCCCTCTCCTACGAGCAGTACTTC
. | . | TRBJ2-7 | TRBV11-2 | CASRPGTSSSYEQYF | TGTGCCAGCAGGCCCGGGACGTCAAGCTCCTACGAGCAGTACTTC
. | once | TRBJ1-1 | TRBV29-1 | CSVVGRRSTAEAFF | TGCAGCGTTGTGGGGAGGCGGAGTACGGCTGAAGCTTTCTTT
. | . | TRBJ2-7 | TRBV20-1 | CSADRKYSSYEQYF | TGCAGTGCAGACCGGAAGTATTCCTCCTACGAGCAGTACTTC
TRBD2 | . | TRBJ2-1 | TRBV20-1 | CSARPGLAADEQFF | TGCAGTGCTAGACCAGGACTAGCGGCCGATGAGCAGTTCTTC
. | . | TRBJ2-3 | TRBV7-3 | CASGRQTNTDTQYF | TGTGCCAGCGGACGACAGACGAACACAGATACGCAGTATTTT
. | once | TRBJ1-1 | TRBV5-1 | CASSLRHPRYTEAFF | TGCGCCAGCAGCTTGAGGCACCCACGATATACTGAAGCTTTCTTT
TRBD1 | . | TRBJ1-1 | TRBV5-1 | CASSLVAGGLTEAFF | TGCGCCAGCAGCTTGGTTGCAGGGGGCCTCACTGAAGCTTTCTTT
. | few | TRBJ2-7 | TRBV4-1 | CASSQEEYRGRYEQYF | TGCGCCAGCAGCCAGGAAGAGTATCGTGGACGATACGAGCAGTACTTC
. | once | TRBJ1-1 | TRBV7-6 | CASSLFEGEGAEAFF | TGTGCCAGCAGCTTATTTGAGGGGGAGGGTGCTGAAGCTTTCTTT
. | once | TRBJ2-3 | TRBV21-1 | CASSVGAFPDTQYF | TGTGCCAGCAGCGTGGGAGCCTTTCCAGATACGCAGTATTTT
. | . | TRBJ1-2 | TRBV7-3 | CASSLYGAKGSGYTF | TGTGCCAGCAGCTTATACGGGGCAAAGGGTTCTGGCTACACCTTC
. | . | TRBJ2-1 | TRBV9 | CASSVEGTTSLYNEQFF | TGTGCCAGCAGCGTAGAAGGGACGACGTCGTTATACAATGAGCAGTTCTTC
. | . | TRBJ2-7 | TRBV28 | CASTQRRAGVYF | TGTGCCAGCACCCAGCGAAGGGCTGGGGTCTACTTC
TRBD2 | . | TRBJ2-1 | TRBV5-1 | CASKRPWTSGSHEQFF | TGCGCCAGCAAGCGCCCGTGGACTAGCGGGAGTCATGAGCAGTTCTTC
TRBD1 | . | TRBJ1-2 | TRBV5-4 | CASSYTGQESSGYTF | TGTGCCAGCAGCTATACGGGACAGGAGTCGAGTGGCTACACCTTC
. | . | TRBJ2-2 | TRBV10-3 | CAISESQGTTGELFF | TGTGCCATCAGTGAGTCGCAGGGGACCACCGGGGAGCTGTTTTTT
TRBD2 | . | TRBJ2-7 | TRBV6-5 | CASSYPTHRGSGRRYEQYF | TGTGCCAGCAGTTACCCAACGCATCGAGGGAGCGGGAGAAGGTACGAGCAGTACTTC
TRBD2 | . | TRBJ2-1 | TRBV20-1 | CSARTSGLRDNEQFF | TGCAGTGCTAGAACTTCGGGACTACGCGATAATGAGCAGTTCTTC
. | . | TRBJ2-1 | TRBV30 | CAWSPESYPLLLGRHGSNEQFF | TGTGCCTGGAGTCCCGAGTCTTACCCCCTCTTGTTAGGGAGGCACGGAAGCAATGAGCAGTTCTTC
. | . | TRBJ2-6 | TRBV3-1 | CASSQLLARGARNRRSGANVLTF | TGTGCCAGCAGCCAGCTCCTCGCTCGGGGGGCAAGGAATCGGCGCTCTGGGGCCAACGTCCTGACTTTC
. | . | TRBJ1-3 | TRBV29-1 | CSVLPPGNTIYF | TGCAGCGTTCTCCCCCCCGGAAACACCATATATTTT
. | . | TRBJ2-5 | TRBV9 | CASSAWRERTGREYETQYF | TGTGCCAGCAGCGCCTGGAGGGAGAGGACAGGGAGGGAGTACGAGACCCAGTACTTC
. | . | TRBJ2-7 | TRBV7-6 | CASSPARRVIYEQYF | TGTGCCAGCAGCCCCGCCCGCAGGGTGATATACGAGCAGTACTTC
. | . | TRBJ2-3 | TRBV5-1 | CASSFDNRDPDTQYF | TGCGCCAGCAGCTTCGACAACAGGGACCCCGATACGCAGTATTTT
TRBD2 | . | TRBJ2-1 | TRBV9 | CASSPIAGVGQFF | TGTGCCAGCAGCCCAATAGCGGGAGTTGGACAGTTCTTC
. | once | TRBJ2-3 | TRBV28 | CASSFGLATQYF | TGTGCCAGCAGTTTCGGGTTAGCTACGCAGTATTTT
TRBD1 | . | TRBJ2-7 | TRBV25-1 | CASSDSGTGVYEQYF | TGTGCCAGCAGTGATTCCGGGACAGGGGTCTACGAGCAGTACTTC
TRBD2 | . | TRBJ2-7 | TRBV12-3/TRBV12-4 | CASSSPGLAGYEQYF | TGTGCCAGCAGTTCCCCAGGACTAGCGGGATACGAGCAGTACTTC
. | . | TRBJ2-2 | TRBV7-3 | CASGVAGLNTGELFF | TGTGCCAGCGGAGTGGCGGGGTTAAACACCGGGGAGCTGTTTTTT
. | . | TRBJ2-7 | TRBV29-1 | CSVTGPTEEQYF | TGCAGCGTGACCGGCCCGACGGAGGAGCAGTACTTC
. | . | TRBJ1-1 | TRBV29-1 | CSGRQTMNTEAFF | TGCAGCGGCCGACAGACAATGAACACTGAAGCTTTCTTT
. | . | TRBJ2-7 | TRBV15 | CATSRGVGAGSYEQYF | TGTGCCACCAGCAGAGGTGTCGGAGCCGGCTCCTACGAGCAGTACTTC
TRBD2 | . | TRBJ2-1 | TRBV11-2 | CASSLMGGRALYNEQFF | TGTGCCAGCAGCTTAATGGGCGGGAGGGCTTTATACAATGAGCAGTTCTTC
. | . | TRBJ2-7 | TRBV30 | CAWSGRRQGGEQYF | TGTGCCTGGAGCGGGCGGAGGCAGGGCGGCGAGCAGTACTTC
TRBD2 | . | TRBJ2-4 | TRBV28 | CASSLWEGENIQYF | TGTGCCAGCAGTTTGTGGGAGGGCGAAAACATTCAGTACTTC